This T cell receptor beta chain is drawn from a study of shared clonotypes between healthy human individuals. Trimming took off 5 bases at V and 4 bases at J, with 9 bases between the two ends. CDR1 and CDR2 (germline): SGHAT, FQNNGV. The CDR3 is 12 residues long. Generated by immunoSEQ multiplex PCR, the TCRdb table keeps only in-frame clones and is missing some. The table includes some 2 million clones, roughly 95% detected once. This TCR was recovered from a man aged 18-30 years in good health. This chain joins TRBV11-2 and TRBJ2-7; no clear D. The sequencing sample was made of naive CD4+ T cells sorted from blood. Subset of the sample: CD45RA+ positively selected. The CDR3 nucleotides are TGTGCCAGCAGCGCAACACGATACGAGCAGTACTTC. It is translated as CASSATRYEQYF.